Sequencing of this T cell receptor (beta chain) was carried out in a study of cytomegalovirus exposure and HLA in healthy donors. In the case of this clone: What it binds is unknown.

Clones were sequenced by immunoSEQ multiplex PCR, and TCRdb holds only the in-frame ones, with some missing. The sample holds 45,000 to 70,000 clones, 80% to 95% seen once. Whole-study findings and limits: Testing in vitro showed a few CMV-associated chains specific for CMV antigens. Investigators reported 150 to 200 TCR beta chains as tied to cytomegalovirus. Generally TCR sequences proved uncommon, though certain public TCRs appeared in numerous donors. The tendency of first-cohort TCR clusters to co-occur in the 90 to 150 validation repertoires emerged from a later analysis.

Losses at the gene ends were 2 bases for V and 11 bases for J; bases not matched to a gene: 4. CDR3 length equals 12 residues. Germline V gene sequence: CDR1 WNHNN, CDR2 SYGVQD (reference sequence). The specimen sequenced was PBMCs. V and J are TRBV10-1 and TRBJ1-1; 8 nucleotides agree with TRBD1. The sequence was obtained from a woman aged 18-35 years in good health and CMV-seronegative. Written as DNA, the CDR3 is TGCGCCAGCAGTGAGGGACAGGGTCCGGCTTTCTTT. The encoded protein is CASSEGQGPAFF.